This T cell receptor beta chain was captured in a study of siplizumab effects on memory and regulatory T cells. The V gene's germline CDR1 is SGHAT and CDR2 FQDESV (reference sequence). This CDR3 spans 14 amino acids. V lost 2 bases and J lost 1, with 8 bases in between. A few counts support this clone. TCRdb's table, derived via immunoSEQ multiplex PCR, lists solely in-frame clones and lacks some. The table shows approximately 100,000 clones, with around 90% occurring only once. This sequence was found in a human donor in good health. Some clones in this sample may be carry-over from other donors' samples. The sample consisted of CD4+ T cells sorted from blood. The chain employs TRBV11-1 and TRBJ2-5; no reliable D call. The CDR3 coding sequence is TGTGCCAGCAGCTTATACGCGGCCCAAGAGACCCAGTACTTC. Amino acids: CASSLYAAQETQYF.